This record concerns one T cell receptor beta chain sequence. Its antigen is still unknown. Each hyperthyroidism patient was newly diagnosed, with under 2 months' duration, and aged 18 to 65. Physicians reached a diagnosis by relying on clinical symptoms, serum thyroxine, TRAb, thyroid ultrasound and orbital computed tomography. Trimming stripped 3 bases from V and 7 bases from J, with 16 bases between. The CDR3 spans 14 residues. The germline gives CDR1 DFQATT, CDR2 SNEGSKA (reference sequence). Amplification of TCR beta CDR3 regions used RNA transcripts. RT-PCR with HTBI primers came first, then second-round multiplex PCR. TCRdb passed the multiplex PCR reads through MiXCR, listing each CDR3 protein once. The sample lists about 1.2 million distinct CDR3 sequences, less than 45% occurring once. The entry originates in a study of Graves' ophthalmopathy and Graves' hyperthyroidism. For the study at large: Over 18 months of follow-up, stable hyperthyroidism required that no ophthalmopathy appear. General study findings and limits: Blood also carried most expanded thyroid clonotypes exceeding 0.001 frequency.

This TCR derives from an adult man with Graves' hyperthyroidism. V and J are TRBV20-1 and TRBJ1-5; tentatively, D is TRBD1 (5 bases). Source material: peripheral blood or thyroid tissue (not recorded which). DNA for the CDR3: TGCAGTGCTAGCAAAGGACAACTATCCCAGCCCCAGCATTTT. It is translated as CSASKGQLSQPQHF.